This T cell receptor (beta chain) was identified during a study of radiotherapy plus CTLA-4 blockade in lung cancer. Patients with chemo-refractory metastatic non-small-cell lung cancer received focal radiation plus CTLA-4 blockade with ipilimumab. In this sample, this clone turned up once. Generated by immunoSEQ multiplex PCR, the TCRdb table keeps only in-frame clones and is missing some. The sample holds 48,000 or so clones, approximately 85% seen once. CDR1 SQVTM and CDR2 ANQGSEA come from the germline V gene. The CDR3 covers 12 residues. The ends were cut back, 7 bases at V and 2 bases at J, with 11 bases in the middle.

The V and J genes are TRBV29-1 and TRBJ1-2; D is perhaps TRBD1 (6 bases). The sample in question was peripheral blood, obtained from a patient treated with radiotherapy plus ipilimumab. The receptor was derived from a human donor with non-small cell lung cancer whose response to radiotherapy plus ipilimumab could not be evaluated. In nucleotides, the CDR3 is TGCAGCGCCGCGACAGGAAACTATGGCTACACCTTC. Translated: CSAATGNYGYTF.